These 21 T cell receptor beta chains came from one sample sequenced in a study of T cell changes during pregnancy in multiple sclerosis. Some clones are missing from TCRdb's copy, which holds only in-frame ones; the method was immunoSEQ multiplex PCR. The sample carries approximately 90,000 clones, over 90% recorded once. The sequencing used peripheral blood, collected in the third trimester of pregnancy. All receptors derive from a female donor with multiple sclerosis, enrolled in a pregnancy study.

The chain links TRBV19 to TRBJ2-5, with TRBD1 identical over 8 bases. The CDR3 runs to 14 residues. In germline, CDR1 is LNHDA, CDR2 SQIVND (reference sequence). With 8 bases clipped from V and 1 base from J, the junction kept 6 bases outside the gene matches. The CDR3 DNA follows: TGTGCCAGTTCTCAGGGGGCCCTCCAAGAGACCCAGTACTTC. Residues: CASSQGALQETQYF.

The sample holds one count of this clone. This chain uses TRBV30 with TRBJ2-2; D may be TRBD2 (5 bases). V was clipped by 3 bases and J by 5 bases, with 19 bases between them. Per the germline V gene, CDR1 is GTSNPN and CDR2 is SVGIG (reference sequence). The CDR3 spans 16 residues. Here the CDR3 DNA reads TGTGCCTGGAGCCCCGGAGGAGCGCCAAGAACCGGGGAGCTGTTTTTT. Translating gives CAWSPGGAPRTGELFF.

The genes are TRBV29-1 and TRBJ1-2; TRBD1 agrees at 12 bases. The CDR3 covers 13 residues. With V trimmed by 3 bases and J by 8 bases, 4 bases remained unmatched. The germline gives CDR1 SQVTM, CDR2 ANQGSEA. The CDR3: CSVESGTGGGYTF. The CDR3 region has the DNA TGCAGCGTTGAGTCCGGGACAGGGGGCGGCTACACCTTC.

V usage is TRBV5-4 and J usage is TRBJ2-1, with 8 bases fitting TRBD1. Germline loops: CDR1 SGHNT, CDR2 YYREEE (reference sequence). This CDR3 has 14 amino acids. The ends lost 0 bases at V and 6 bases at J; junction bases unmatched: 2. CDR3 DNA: TGTGCCAGCAGCTTGGCCGGACAGGGCAATGAGCAGTTCTTC. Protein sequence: CASSLAGQGNEQFF. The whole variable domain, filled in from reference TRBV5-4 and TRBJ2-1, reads ETGVTQSPTHLIKTRGQQVTLRCSSQSGHNTVSWYQQALGQGPQFIFQYYREEENGRGNFPPRFSGLQFPNYSSELNVNALELDDSALYLCASSLAGQGNEQFFGPGTRLTVL.

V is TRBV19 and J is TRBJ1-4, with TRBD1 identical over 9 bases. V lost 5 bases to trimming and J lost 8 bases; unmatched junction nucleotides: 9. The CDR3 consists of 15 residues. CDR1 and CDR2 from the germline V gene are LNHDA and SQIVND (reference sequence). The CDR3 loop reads CASSSGQGSWEKLFF. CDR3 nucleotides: TGTGCCAGTAGTTCCGGACAGGGGTCATGGGAAAAACTGTTTTTT.

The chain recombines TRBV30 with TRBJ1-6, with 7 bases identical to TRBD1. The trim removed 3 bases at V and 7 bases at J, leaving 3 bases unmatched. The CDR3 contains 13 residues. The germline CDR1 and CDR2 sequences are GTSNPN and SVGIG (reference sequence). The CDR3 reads CAWRGQPNSPLHF. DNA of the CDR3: TGTGCCTGGAGGGGACAGCCGAATTCACCCCTCCACTTT.

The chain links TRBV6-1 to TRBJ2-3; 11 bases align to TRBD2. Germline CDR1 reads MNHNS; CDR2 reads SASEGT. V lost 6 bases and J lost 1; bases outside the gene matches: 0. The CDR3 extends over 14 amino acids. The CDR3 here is CASRLAGGTDTQYF. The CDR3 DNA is TGTGCCAGCAGACTAGCGGGAGGCACAGATACGCAGTATTTT.

The chain's CDR3 is CASSLLTSGAQETQYF. Here the CDR3 DNA reads TGTGCCAGCAGTCTCCTGACTAGCGGGGCCCAAGAGACCCAGTACTTC. The genes are TRBV27 and TRBJ2-5; 11 bases match TRBD2. This CDR3 has 16 residues. CDR1 and CDR2 from the germline V gene are MNHEY and SMNVEV (reference sequence). With 5 bases clipped from V and 1 base from J, the junction kept 6 bases outside the gene matches.

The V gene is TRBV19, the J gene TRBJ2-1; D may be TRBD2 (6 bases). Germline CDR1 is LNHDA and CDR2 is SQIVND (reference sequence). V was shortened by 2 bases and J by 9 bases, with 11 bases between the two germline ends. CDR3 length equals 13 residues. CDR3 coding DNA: TGTGCCAGTAGTATACAAGGACTAACTGAGCAGTTCTTC. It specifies CASSIQGLTEQFF.

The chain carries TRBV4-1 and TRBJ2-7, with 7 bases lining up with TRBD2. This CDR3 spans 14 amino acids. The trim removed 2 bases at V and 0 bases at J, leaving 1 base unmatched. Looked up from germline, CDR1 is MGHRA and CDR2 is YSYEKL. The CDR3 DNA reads TGCGCCAGCAGCCAACAGCGGGACTCCTACGAGCAGTACTTC. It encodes CASSQQRDSYEQYF.

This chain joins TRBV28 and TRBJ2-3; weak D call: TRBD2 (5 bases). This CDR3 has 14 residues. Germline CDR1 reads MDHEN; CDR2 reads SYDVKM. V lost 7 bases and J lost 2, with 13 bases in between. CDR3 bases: TGTGCCAGCACCTTGGGGAGTGTCACAGATACGCAGTATTTT. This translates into CASTLGSVTDTQYF. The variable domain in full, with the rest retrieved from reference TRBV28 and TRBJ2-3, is DVKVTQSSRYLVKRTGEKVFLECVQDMDHENMFWYRQDPGLGLRLIYFSYDVKMKEKGDIPEGYSVSREKKERFSLILESASTNQTSMYLCASTLGSVTDTQYFGPGTRLTVL.

CDR3 nucleotide sequence: TGCGCCAGCAGCCAGAGCGGGGCCTACGAGCAGTACTTC. Translated: CASSQSGAYEQYF. The genes are TRBV4-1 and TRBJ2-7; TRBD2 matches 7 bases. The CDR3 extends over 13 amino acids. The trim removed 3 bases at V and 2 bases at J, leaving 1 base unmatched. Per germline, CDR1 MGHRA and CDR2 YSYEKL.

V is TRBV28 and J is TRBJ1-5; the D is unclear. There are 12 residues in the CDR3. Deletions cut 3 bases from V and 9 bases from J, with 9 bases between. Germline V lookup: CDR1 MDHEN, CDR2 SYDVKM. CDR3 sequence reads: CASSFLFGPQHF. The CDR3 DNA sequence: TGTGCCAGCAGTTTCTTATTCGGGCCCCAGCATTTT. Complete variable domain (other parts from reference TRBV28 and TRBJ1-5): DVKVTQSSRYLVKRTGEKVFLECVQDMDHENMFWYRQDPGLGLRLIYFSYDVKMKEKGDIPEGYSVSREKKERFSLILESASTNQTSMYLCASSFLFGPQHFGDGTRLSIL.

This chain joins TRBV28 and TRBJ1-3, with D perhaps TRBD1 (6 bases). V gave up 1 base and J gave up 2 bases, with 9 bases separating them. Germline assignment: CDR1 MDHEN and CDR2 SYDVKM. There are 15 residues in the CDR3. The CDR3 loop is CASSLLAGAGNTIYF. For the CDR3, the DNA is TGTGCCAGCAGTTTATTAGCAGGGGCTGGAAACACCATATATTTT.

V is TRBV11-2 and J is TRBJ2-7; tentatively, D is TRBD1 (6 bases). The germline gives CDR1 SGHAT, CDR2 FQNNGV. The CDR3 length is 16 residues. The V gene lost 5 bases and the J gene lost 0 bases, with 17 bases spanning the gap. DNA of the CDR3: TGTGCCAGCAGCCCCCGGGACACCCCCAGCTCCTACGAGCAGTACTTC. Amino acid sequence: CASSPRDTPSSYEQYF.

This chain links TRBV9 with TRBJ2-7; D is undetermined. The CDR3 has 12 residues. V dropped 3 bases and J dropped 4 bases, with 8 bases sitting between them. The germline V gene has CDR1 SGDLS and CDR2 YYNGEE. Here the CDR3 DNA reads TGTGCCAGCAGCGCGACTGGTTACGAGCAGTACTTC. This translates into CASSATGYEQYF.

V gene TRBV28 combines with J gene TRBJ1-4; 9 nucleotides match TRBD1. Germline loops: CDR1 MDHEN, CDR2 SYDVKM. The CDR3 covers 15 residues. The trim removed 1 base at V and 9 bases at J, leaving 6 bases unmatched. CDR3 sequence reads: CASSLSGTGRKKLFF. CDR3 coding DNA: TGTGCCAGCAGTTTATCTGGGACAGGGAGAAAAAAACTGTTTTTT. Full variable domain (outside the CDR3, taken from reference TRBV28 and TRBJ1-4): DVKVTQSSRYLVKRTGEKVFLECVQDMDHENMFWYRQDPGLGLRLIYFSYDVKMKEKGDIPEGYSVSREKKERFSLILESASTNQTSMYLCASSLSGTGRKKLFFGSGTQLSVL.

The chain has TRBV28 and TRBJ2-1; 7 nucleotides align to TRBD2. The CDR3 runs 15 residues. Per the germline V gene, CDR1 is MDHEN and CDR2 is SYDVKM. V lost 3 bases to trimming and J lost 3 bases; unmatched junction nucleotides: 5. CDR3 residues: CASSLNSGLYNEQFF. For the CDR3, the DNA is TGTGCCAGCAGTTTGAATAGCGGGCTCTACAATGAGCAGTTCTTC. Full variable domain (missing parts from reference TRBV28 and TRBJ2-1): DVKVTQSSRYLVKRTGEKVFLECVQDMDHENMFWYRQDPGLGLRLIYFSYDVKMKEKGDIPEGYSVSREKKERFSLILESASTNQTSMYLCASSLNSGLYNEQFFGPGTRLTVL.

The CDR3 sequence: CASRSQGYTF. CDR3 in DNA: TGTGCCAGCAGAAGTCAGGGCTACACCTTC. The rearrangement uses TRBV9 and TRBJ1-2; D uncertain. V lost 5 bases to trimming and J lost 8 bases, with 7 bases between them. The CDR3 extends over 10 amino acids. The germline V gene encodes CDR1 SGDLS and CDR2 YYNGEE.

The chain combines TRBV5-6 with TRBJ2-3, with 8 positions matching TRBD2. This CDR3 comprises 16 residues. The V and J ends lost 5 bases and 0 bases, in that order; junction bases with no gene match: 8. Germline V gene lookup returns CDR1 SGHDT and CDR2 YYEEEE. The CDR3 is CASRPAGGSSTDTQYF. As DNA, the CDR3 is TGTGCCAGCAGGCCTGCGGGGGGCTCTAGCACAGATACGCAGTATTTT.

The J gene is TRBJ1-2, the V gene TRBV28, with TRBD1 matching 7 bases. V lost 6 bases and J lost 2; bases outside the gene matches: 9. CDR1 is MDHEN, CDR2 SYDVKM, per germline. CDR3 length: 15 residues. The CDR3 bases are TGTGCCAGCAGGCCGGTGAGGGGGCGAAACTATGGCTACACCTTC. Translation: CASRPVRGRNYGYTF.